The rows below give T cell receptor beta chains drawn from one sample of a study of blood T cells in healthy people across ages. TCRdb re-called the 5' RACE reads with MiXCR, one entry per CDR3 protein. The profile shows about 1,800,000 distinct CDR3 sequences, roughly 27% of them singletons. The specimen was blood. The source of these receptors is a woman aged 30 to 39 in good health. CDR3s leave out the opening cysteine and the closing phenylalanine or tryptophan. The D gene is left open where the match is weak. Clone size is given for some rows only: seen once, a few or many times, or a class if the clone is expanded.

size: few
J: TRBJ2-1
V: TRBV20-1
D: TRBD2
CDR3: SAMGLAVYNGQF

size: -
J: TRBJ2-3
V: TRBV13
D: -
CDR3: ASSYRWKGTDTQY

size: -
J: TRBJ2-6
V: TRBV5-5
D: TRBD1
CDR3: ASSYRGNAGANVLT

size: many
J: TRBJ2-7
V: TRBV12-3/TRBV12-4
D: -
CDR3: ASSPFGQNTYEQY

size: -
J: TRBJ1-1
V: TRBV5-4
D: -
CDR3: ASSYPTGTLNTEAF

size: -
J: TRBJ2-7
V: TRBV7-2
D: TRBD2
CDR3: ASSSGPSGVFSYEQY

size: -
J: TRBJ1-2
V: TRBV7-9
D: -
CDR3: ASSLRAQGYGYT

size: -
J: TRBJ1-5
V: TRBV12-3/TRBV12-4
D: TRBD1
CDR3: ASSQTTGGGGQPRH

size: many
J: TRBJ2-5
V: TRBV20-1
D: TRBD1
CDR3: NAPRQGPQQETQY

size: many
J: TRBJ2-7
V: TRBV29-1
D: -
CDR3: SVLTETYEQY